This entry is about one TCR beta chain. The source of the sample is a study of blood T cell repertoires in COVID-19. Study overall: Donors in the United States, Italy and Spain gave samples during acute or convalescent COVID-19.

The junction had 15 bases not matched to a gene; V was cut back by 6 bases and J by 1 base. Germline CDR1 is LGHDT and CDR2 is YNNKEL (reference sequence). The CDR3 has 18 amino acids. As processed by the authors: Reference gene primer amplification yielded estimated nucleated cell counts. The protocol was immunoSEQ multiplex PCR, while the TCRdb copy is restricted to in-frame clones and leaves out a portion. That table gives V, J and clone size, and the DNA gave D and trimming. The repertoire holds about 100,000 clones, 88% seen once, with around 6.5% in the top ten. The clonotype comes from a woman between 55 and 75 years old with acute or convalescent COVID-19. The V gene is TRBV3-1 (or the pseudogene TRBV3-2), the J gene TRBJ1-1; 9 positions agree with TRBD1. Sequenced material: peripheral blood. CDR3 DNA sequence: TGTGCCAGCAGTCCGTTCGTGGGACAGGGAAATAAGAACACTGAAGCTTTCTTT. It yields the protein CASSPFVGQGNKNTEAFF.